The entry below describes one TCR beta chain. The data stem from a study of blood T cell repertoires in COVID-19. Study-wide background: Researchers got acute and convalescent COVID-19 samples from the United States, Italy and Spain. T cells, B-cell-depleted T cells, or PBMCs supplied cDNA or gDNA.

How the authors handled the data: The assay estimated nucleated cells by amplifying reference gene primers. Profiled with immunoSEQ multiplex PCR; TCRdb holds only in-frame clones, not every one. V and J calls and clone size are those listed in that table; D and trimming were worked out from the DNA. This table has approximately 140,000 clones, roughly 86% appearing once. V dropped 2 bases and J dropped 3; count of bases not matched to a gene: 4. Looked up from germline, CDR1 is SGHKS and CDR2 is YYEKEE (reference sequence). The CDR3 loop spans 15 amino acids. The receptor comes from a man aged 50 to 59 with active or convalescent COVID-19. The sample consisted of peripheral blood. V usage is TRBV5-5 and J usage is TRBJ2-3; 9 positions match TRBD1. The CDR3 bases are TGTGCCAGCAGCTTTACGGACAGGGGTACAGATACGCAGTATTTT. It yields the protein CASSFTDRGTDTQYF.